This T cell receptor beta chain emerged from a study of blood T cell repertoires in COVID-19. Study details: Collection of acute and convalescent COVID-19 samples took place in the United States, Italy and Spain. T cells, B-cell-depleted T cells, or PBMCs supplied cDNA or gDNA.

The CDR3 length is 15 residues. CDR1 is LNHDA, CDR2 SQIVND, per germline (reference sequence). V shed 6 bases and J 1 base; nucleotides not matched to a gene: 6. TCRdb's table, derived via immunoSEQ multiplex PCR, lists solely in-frame clones and lacks some. Of about 83,000 clones listed, around 87% are singletons. The chain employs TRBV19 and TRBJ1-1, with 9 nucleotides matching TRBD1. The sequence was obtained from a woman between 45 and 60 years old with active or convalescent COVID-19. Specimen: peripheral blood. In DNA, the CDR3 is TGTGCCAGTAGGGACAGGGGATCACCGAACACTGAAGCTTTCTTT. This gives the protein CASRDRGSPNTEAFF. The variable domain in full, completed from reference TRBV19 and TRBJ1-1, reads DGGITQSPKYLFRKEGQNVTLSCEQNLNHDAMYWYRQDPGQGLRLIYYSQIVNDFQKGDIAEGYSVSREKKESFPLTVTSAQKNPTAFYLCASRDRGSPNTEAFFGQGTRLTVV.